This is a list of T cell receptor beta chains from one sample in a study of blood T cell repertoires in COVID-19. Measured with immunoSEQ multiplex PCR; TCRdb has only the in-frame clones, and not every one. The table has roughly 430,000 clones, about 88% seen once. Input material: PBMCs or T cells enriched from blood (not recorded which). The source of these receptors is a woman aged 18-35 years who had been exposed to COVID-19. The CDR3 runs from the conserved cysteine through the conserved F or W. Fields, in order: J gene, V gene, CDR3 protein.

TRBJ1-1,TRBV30,CAWNPDRTGLNTEAFF
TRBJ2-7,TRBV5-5,CASSLRLGQGGTYEQYF
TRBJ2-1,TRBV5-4,CASSFLTSGSANEQFF
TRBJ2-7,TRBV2,CASKGDSYEQYF
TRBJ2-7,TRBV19,CASSRDRETYEQYF
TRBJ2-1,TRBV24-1,CATSGGGVYNEQFF
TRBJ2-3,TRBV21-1,CASSKFQGTDTQYF
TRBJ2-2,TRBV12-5,CASGLGSGETGELFF
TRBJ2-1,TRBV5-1,CASSLQGQGGNEQFF
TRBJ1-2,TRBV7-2,CASSAPLGGSSYGYTF
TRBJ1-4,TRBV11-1,CASSSGQGNEKLFF
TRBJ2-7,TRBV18,CASSFTSEQYF
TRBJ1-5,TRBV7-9,CASSLARLDRGPNQPQHF
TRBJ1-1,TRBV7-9,CATFRDRGSANTEAFF
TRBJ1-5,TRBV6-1,CASSEAGARQPQHF
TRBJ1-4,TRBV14,CASSPQGGGEEKLFF
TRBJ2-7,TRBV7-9,CASSLGHNYEQYF
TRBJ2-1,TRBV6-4,CASSDRTGAIEQFF
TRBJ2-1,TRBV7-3,CASSSGLAGAAYNEQFF
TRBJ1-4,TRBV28,CASSLSYEKLFF
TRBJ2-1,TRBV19,CASSIGETGGSAEQFF
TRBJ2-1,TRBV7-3,CASSSDAYNEQFF
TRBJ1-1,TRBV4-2,CASSPGDGEPTEAFF
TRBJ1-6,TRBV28,CASTPRGRGNSPLHF
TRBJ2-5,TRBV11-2,CASSLAVQAQETQYF
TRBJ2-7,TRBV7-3,CASSLEDSGPYEQYF
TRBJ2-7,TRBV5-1,CASSLPGQGSYEQYF
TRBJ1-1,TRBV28,CASKTGTVNTEAFF
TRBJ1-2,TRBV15,CATSRDTGPYGYTF
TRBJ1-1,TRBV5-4,CASGKLGAWAEAFF
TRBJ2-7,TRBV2,CASSVGQGAYEQYF
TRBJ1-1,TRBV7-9,CASSLVGFTGLNTEAFF
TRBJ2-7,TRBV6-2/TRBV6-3,CASSLVAGGPYEQYF
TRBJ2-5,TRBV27,CASSSAGEAQYF
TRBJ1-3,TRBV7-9,CASSLDRVESSGNTIYF
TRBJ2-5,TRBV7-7,CASSSPGQKETQYF
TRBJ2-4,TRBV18,CASSPPARALVKNIQYF
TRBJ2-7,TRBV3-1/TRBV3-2,CASSQDLGLAGVNEQYF
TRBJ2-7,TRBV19,CASSIAHGGLRSYEQYF
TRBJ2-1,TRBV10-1,CASSESIGTKYNEQFF
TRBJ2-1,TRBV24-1,CATSEARFSVNEQFF